Listed below are T cell receptor beta chains from one sample, sequenced in a study of identical twins. TCRdb re-analysed the 5' RACE reads in MiXCR, keeping a single row per CDR3 protein. The sample includes about 530,000 distinct CDR3 sequences, under 25% seen only once; the top ten take approximately 0.48%. The same data also contributed to another study, on yellow fever vaccine responses in identical twins.

The sequenced sample was CD4+ T cells sorted from blood. The receptors originated from a woman under 30 in good health. The CDR3 runs from the conserved cysteine through the conserved F or W. A D gene is named only where the DNA matches it firmly. Clone size is stated in some rows and not others, as once, few, many or a class when expanded.

size,D,J,V,CDR3,DNA
-,TRBD1,TRBJ2-5,TRBV12-3/TRBV12-4,CASSIRTGATRETQYF,TGTGCCAGCAGTATCAGGACAGGGGCCACGAGGGAGACCCAGTACTTC
-,-,TRBJ2-5,TRBV29-1,CSVEGDRYQETQYF,TGCAGCGTTGAGGGAGACCGGTACCAAGAGACCCAGTACTTC
few,-,TRBJ2-2,TRBV5-1,CASSLESPMNTGELFF,TGCGCCAGCAGCTTGGAGTCTCCCATGAACACCGGGGAGCTGTTTTTT
few,-,TRBJ2-2,TRBV7-9,CASSRIYQDNTGELFF,TGTGCCAGCAGCCGAATTTACCAGGATAACACCGGGGAGCTGTTTTTT
-,-,TRBJ2-4,TRBV19,CASSIPRGTKNIQYF,TGTGCCAGTAGTATCCCCCGGGGAACCAAAAACATTCAGTACTTC
-,TRBD2,TRBJ2-7,TRBV7-8,CASSAQAREIGEQYF,TGTGCCAGCAGCGCCCAGGCGCGGGAGATAGGCGAGCAGTACTTC
-,-,TRBJ2-3,TRBV18,CASSPEWRGTTDTQYF,TGTGCCAGCTCACCGGAGTGGCGGGGAACCACAGATACGCAGTATTTT
few,-,TRBJ1-1,TRBV5-1,CASSSRQPASAEAFF,TGCGCCAGCAGCTCGAGACAGCCCGCGTCCGCTGAAGCTTTCTTT
-,-,TRBJ2-7,TRBV5-1,CASSLAGIGPTYEQYF,TGCGCCAGCAGCTTGGCAGGGATAGGTCCGACCTACGAGCAGTACTTC
-,-,TRBJ2-2,TRBV7-9,CASSGQGDGELFF,TGTGCCAGCAGCGGCCAAGGGGACGGGGAGCTGTTTTTT
few,TRBD1,TRBJ2-7,TRBV7-2,CASSLNRQGAEYF,TGTGCCAGCAGCTTAAATCGACAGGGGGCGGAGTACTTC
few,-,TRBJ2-3,TRBV7-2,CASSRQAAGDTQYF,TGTGCCAGCAGTCGACAGGCGGCCGGCGATACGCAGTATTTT
few,TRBD2,TRBJ2-2,TRBV27,CASSSLSGRAAGELFF,TGTGCCAGCAGTTCCCTTAGCGGGAGGGCCGCCGGGGAGCTGTTTTTT
-,-,TRBJ2-1,TRBV12-3/TRBV12-4,CASSDHNNEQFF,TGTGCCAGCAGCGACCATAACAATGAGCAGTTCTTC
few,-,TRBJ1-4,TRBV28,CASSLPGTGNEKLFF,TGTGCCAGCAGTTTACCCGGGACCGGTAATGAAAAACTGTTTTTT
-,-,TRBJ2-5,TRBV19,CASSIGRDETQYF,TGTGCCAGTAGTATTGGACGAGATGAGACCCAGTACTTC
many,-,TRBJ2-2,TRBV24-1,CATSDQRGNTGELFF,TGTGCCACCAGTGACCAGAGGGGGAACACCGGGGAGCTGTTTTTT
few,-,TRBJ2-1,TRBV5-1,CASSSGTGVSNEQFF,TGCGCCAGCAGCTCGGGGACTGGGGTTAGCAATGAGCAGTTCTTC
-,TRBD1,TRBJ2-7,TRBV12-3/TRBV12-4,CASSRGDRRYEQYF,TGTGCCAGCAGCCGAGGGGACAGGAGGTACGAGCAGTACTTC
-,-,TRBJ2-2,TRBV5-5,CASSFVPGDNTGELFF,TGTGCCAGCAGTTTTGTACCGGGGGACAACACCGGGGAGCTGTTTTTT
-,TRBD1,TRBJ1-1,TRBV12-3/TRBV12-4,CASSFGTGAEAFF,TGTGCCAGCAGTTTCGGGACAGGGGCTGAAGCTTTCTTT
-,TRBD2,TRBJ2-3,TRBV4-2,CASSRTSGRQGTDTQYF,TGTGCCAGCAGTCGGACTAGCGGGAGGCAAGGCACAGATACGCAGTATTTT
-,-,TRBJ1-5,TRBV12-3/TRBV12-4,CASSFQSRSNQPQHF,TGTGCCAGCAGTTTCCAGAGTCGGAGCAATCAGCCCCAGCATTTT
-,TRBD2,TRBJ2-5,TRBV6-2/TRBV6-3,CASSSVAGVMEETQYF,TGTGCCAGCAGTAGCGTAGCGGGAGTAATGGAAGAGACCCAGTACTTC
-,-,TRBJ2-3,TRBV11-3,CASSFGYTQYF,TGTGCCAGCAGCTTCGGGTATACGCAGTATTTT
-,TRBD1,TRBJ2-2,TRBV5-1,CASSFPYRGHAGELFF,TGCGCCAGCAGCTTCCCCTACAGGGGGCATGCCGGGGAGCTGTTTTTT
few,-,TRBJ2-5,TRBV5-6,CASSLSWQLQETQYF,TGTGCCAGCAGCTTGTCCTGGCAGCTACAAGAGACCCAGTACTTC
few,TRBD1,TRBJ2-3,TRBV13,CASSPGTVRTDTQYF,TGTGCCAGCAGCCCCGGGACAGTTCGCACAGATACGCAGTATTTT
-,TRBD2,TRBJ2-3,TRBV12-3/TRBV12-4,CASRARTSGSADTQYF,TGTGCCAGCAGAGCAAGGACTAGCGGGAGTGCAGATACGCAGTATTTT
-,-,TRBJ2-2,TRBV12-3/TRBV12-4,CASSLRRGPRSNTGELFF,TGTGCCAGCAGTTTACGTCGGGGGCCACGAAGCAACACCGGGGAGCTGTTTTTT
few,-,TRBJ2-7,TRBV7-3,CASSPNRGLLYEQYF,TGTGCCAGCAGCCCCAACCGGGGGCTTTTGTACGAGCAGTACTTC
-,TRBD1,TRBJ2-1,TRBV28,CASSSHSGQPNSYNEQFF,TGTGCCAGCAGTTCTCATTCGGGACAGCCAAACTCCTACAATGAGCAGTTCTTC
few,-,TRBJ1-1,TRBV5-1,CASSQQDSTEAFF,TGCGCCAGCAGCCAACAGGATAGCACTGAAGCTTTCTTT
-,-,TRBJ1-1,TRBV19,CASNQQGGNTEAFF,TGTGCCAGTAACCAACAGGGAGGGAACACTGAAGCTTTCTTT
few,TRBD2,TRBJ2-7,TRBV3-1,CASSQSTSREQYF,TGTGCCAGCAGCCAATCGACTAGCCGCGAGCAGTACTTC
few,-,TRBJ2-7,TRBV29-1,CSVEDTYSYEQYF,TGCAGCGTGGAGGACACCTACTCCTACGAGCAGTACTTC